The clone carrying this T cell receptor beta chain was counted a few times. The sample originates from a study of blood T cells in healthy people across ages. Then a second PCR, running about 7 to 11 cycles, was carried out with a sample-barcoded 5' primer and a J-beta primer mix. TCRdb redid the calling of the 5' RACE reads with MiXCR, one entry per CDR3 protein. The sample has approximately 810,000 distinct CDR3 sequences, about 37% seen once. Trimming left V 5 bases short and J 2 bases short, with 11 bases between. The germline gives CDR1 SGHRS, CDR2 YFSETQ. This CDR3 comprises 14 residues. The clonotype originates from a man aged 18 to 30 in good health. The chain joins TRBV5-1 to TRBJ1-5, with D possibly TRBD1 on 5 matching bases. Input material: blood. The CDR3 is CASSNGGGNQPQHF. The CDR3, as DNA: TGCGCCAGCAGTAACGGGGGTGGCAATCAGCCCCAGCATTTT.